Listed here is a single T cell receptor (beta chain). Antigen: not known. PCR amplification relied on 60 Vbeta primers (plus 13 Jbeta primers). Some clones are missing from TCRdb's copy, which holds only in-frame ones; the method was immunoSEQ multiplex PCR. The data show about 190,000 clones, roughly 78% seen once. This sample is drawn from a study of cytomegalovirus exposure and HLA in healthy donors. Background on the study: Of the donors genotyped, several hundred in all, over 80% fell in the Caucasian-associated ancestry cluster. Study outcomes and limitations: Researchers reported in a later analysis that a missense DCLRE1C variant was tied to TCR beta V- and J-gene trimming. HLA-A and HLA-B allele assignments for most subjects were reportedly predicted accurately using TCR beta sequences.

J lost 0 bases, V lost 4 bases, and 7 bases had no gene match. The CDR3 extends over 17 amino acids. Germline assignment: CDR1 SGHRS and CDR2 YFSETQ. J is TRBJ2-6 and V is TRBV5-1; TRBD2 matches at 7 bases. The material sequenced was PBMCs. The origin of this receptor is a boy between 10 and 17 years old in good health and CMV-seronegative. The CDR3 DNA follows: TGCGCCAGCAGCGGGATGGCGGGGGTCTCTGGGGCCAACGTCCTGACTTTC. Protein product: CASSGMAGVSGANVLTF.